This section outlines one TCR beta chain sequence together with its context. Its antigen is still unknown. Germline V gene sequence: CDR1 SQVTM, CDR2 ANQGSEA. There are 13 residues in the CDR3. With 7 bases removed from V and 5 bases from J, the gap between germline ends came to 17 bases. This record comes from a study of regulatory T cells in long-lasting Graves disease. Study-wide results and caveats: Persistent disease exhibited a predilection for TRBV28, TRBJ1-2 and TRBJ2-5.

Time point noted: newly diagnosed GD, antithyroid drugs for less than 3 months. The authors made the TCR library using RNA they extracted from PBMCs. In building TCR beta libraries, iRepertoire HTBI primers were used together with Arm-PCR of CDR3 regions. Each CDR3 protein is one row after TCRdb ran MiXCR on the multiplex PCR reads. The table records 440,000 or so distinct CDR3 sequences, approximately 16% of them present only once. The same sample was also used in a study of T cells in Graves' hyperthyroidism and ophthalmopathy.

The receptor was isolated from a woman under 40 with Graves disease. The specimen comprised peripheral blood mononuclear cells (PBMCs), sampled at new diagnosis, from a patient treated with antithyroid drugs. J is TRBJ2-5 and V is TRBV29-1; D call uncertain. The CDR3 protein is CSGERTPGETQYF. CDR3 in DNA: TGCAGCGGGGAACGTACCCCTGGTGAGACCCAGTACTTC.